Each of the 27 T cell receptor beta chains below was sequenced from the same sample in a study of OX40 agonist ivuxolimab in advanced cancers. Clones were read by immunoSEQ multiplex PCR, and TCRdb kept only the in-frame ones, dropping some. In the table there are approximately 70,000 clones, approximately 90% of which are singletons. The input for sequencing was CD4+ or CD8+ T cells sorted from blood, taken in a trial of the OX40 agonist ivuxolimab. These receptors came from an adult with an advanced solid tumor such as melanoma, head and neck, liver or kidney cancer.

This clone has only one observation. CDR3 residues: CASSLSQLNTEAFF. CDR3 DNA: TGTGCCAGCAGCTTGTCACAATTGAACACTGAAGCTTTCTTT. The gene calls are TRBV5-4 and TRBJ1-1; D gene uncertain. V was pared by 1 base and J by 0 bases, with 7 bases between. CDR3 length: 14 amino acids. Germline V gene sequence: CDR1 SGHNT, CDR2 YYREEE (reference sequence).

The rearrangement joins TRBV6-5 to TRBJ1-1, with a possible D match to TRBD1 (6 bases). V gave up 2 bases and J gave up 1 base, with 11 bases separating them. This CDR3 has 15 residues. Germline V gene lookup returns CDR1 MNHEY and CDR2 SVGAGI. CDR3 loop: CASSYGDRPNTEAFF. Here the CDR3 DNA reads TGTGCCAGCAGTTACGGTGACAGGCCGAACACTGAAGCTTTCTTT.

The chain joins TRBV7-6 to TRBJ2-3; no reliable D call. The CDR3 has 12 residues. The V end lost 1 base, the J end lost 6 bases, and 5 bases lay between the germline ends. Germline CDR1 is SGHVS and CDR2 is FNYEAQ. In DNA, the CDR3 is TGTGCCAGCAGCTTAGTAGTGGATACGCAGTATTTT. Translating gives CASSLVVDTQYF.

The V call is TRBV5-1, the J call TRBJ2-7; 10 bases agree with TRBD1. V shed 4 bases and J 7 bases; nucleotides not matched to a gene: 11. This CDR3 has 15 residues. In germline, CDR1 is SGHRS, CDR2 YFSETQ. The CDR3 nucleotides read TGCGCCAGCAGCCCCGGGACAGGGGTCGGAAAGGAGCAGTACTTC. The encoded protein is CASSPGTGVGKEQYF.

V is TRBV30 and J is TRBJ2-7, with D possibly matching TRBD2 (5 bases). This CDR3 is built from 12 residues. Trimming stripped 2 bases from V and 5 bases from J, with 10 bases between. The germline V gene has CDR1 GTSNPN and CDR2 SVGIG (reference sequence). The CDR3 DNA reads TGTGCCTGGAGTCATCGGGGTCACGAGCAGTACTTC. The encoded protein is CAWSHRGHEQYF.

As regards this clone: The junction departs from germline at one end; a sequencing error may be responsible. The genes are TRBV7-7 and TRBJ2-7, with no clear D. There are 14 residues in the CDR3. Germline values: CDR1 SSHAT, CDR2 FNYEAQ (reference sequence). CDR3 in DNA: TGTGCTAGCAGCTTAGAGCCGGGTCCCTACGAGCAGTACTTC. Amino acids: CASSLEPGPYEQYF.

The rearrangement uses TRBV7-2 and TRBJ2-1; 7 bases fit TRBD2. The CDR3 loop spans 13 amino acids. With V trimmed by 8 bases and J by 4 bases, 5 bases remained unmatched. Germline V gene sequence: CDR1 SGHTA, CDR2 FQGNSA. This CDR3 reads CASVFSGYNEQFF. In DNA, the CDR3 is TGTGCCAGCGTGTTTAGCGGGTACAATGAGCAGTTCTTC.

This clone was seen only a few times. The chain links TRBV7-3 to TRBJ2-5; weak D call: TRBD2 (5 bases). Germline values: CDR1 SGHTA, CDR2 FQGTGA. The CDR3 runs 17 residues. V lost 2 bases and J lost 5, with 21 bases in between. The CDR3 reads CASSLQGSAHTGETQYF. Here the CDR3 DNA reads TGTGCCAGCAGCTTACAAGGGTCCGCTCACACGGGGGAGACCCAGTACTTC.

V usage is TRBV9 and J usage is TRBJ2-3; a weak D match, TRBD2 (5 bases). Between the trimmed V and J ends, which lost 3 bases and 2 bases, there was a span of 10 bases. The germline gives CDR1 SGDLS, CDR2 YYNGEE. The CDR3 is made up of 14 amino acids. CDR3 DNA: TGTGCCAGCAGCGGGACTCCCACCACAGATACGCAGTATTTT. Its translation: CASSGTPTTDTQYF.

This sequence joins TRBV11-2 and TRBJ2-5; the D is unclear. The germline CDR1 and CDR2 sequences are SGHAT and FQNNGV. V lost 4 bases to trimming and J lost 5 bases, with 5 bases between them. This CDR3 has 11 residues. CDR3 sequence: CASSSRETQYF. The CDR3 nucleotides read TGTGCCAGCAGCTCACGGGAGACCCAGTACTTC. Using reference TRBV11-2 and TRBJ2-5 for the parts outside the CDR3, the full variable domain is EAGVAQSPRYKIIEKRQSVAFWCNPISGHATLYWYQQILGQGPKLLIQFQNNGVVDDSQLPKDRFSAERLKGVDSTLKIQPAKLEDSAVYLCASSSRETQYFGPGTRLLVL.

This rearrangement joins TRBV6-5 to TRBJ2-5, with D possibly matching TRBD1 (5 bases). The CDR3 runs to 13 residues. Trimming stripped 6 bases from V and 2 bases from J, with 10 bases between. Germline CDR1 and CDR2: MNHEY and SVGAGI. The CDR3 reads CASRYRIQETQYF. The CDR3 nucleotides are TGTGCCAGCAGATACAGGATACAAGAGACCCAGTACTTC.

The chain joins TRBV29-1 to TRBJ2-1; 7 nucleotides agree with TRBD2. CDR1 SQVTM and CDR2 ANQGSEA come from the germline V gene. The V gene end was trimmed by 3 bases and the J gene end by 7 bases; junction bases not matched to a gene: 12. The CDR3 is made up of 15 amino acids. CDR3 sequence (DNA): TGCAGCGTTGATTATAGCGGGCACCAGCGGAATGAGCAGTTCTTC. Its translation: CSVDYSGHQRNEQFF.

The rearrangement links TRBV11-3 to TRBJ2-3; 13 bases align to TRBD2. CDR3 length: 16 residues. The junction had 4 bases not matched to a gene; V was cut back by 5 bases and J by 2 bases. Germline CDR1 reads SGHNT; CDR2 reads YENEEA. Here the CDR3 reads CASSQGLAGTTDTQYF. CDR3 in DNA: TGTGCCAGCAGCCAGGGACTAGCGGGAACCACAGATACGCAGTATTTT.

The chain carries TRBV11-2 and TRBJ2-7; TRBD1 matches at 7 bases. CDR3 length: 15 residues. Per germline, CDR1 SGHAT and CDR2 FQNNGV. V was clipped by 5 bases and J by 4 bases; unmatched bases: 11. The CDR3 sequence: CASSLLQGKGYEQYF. The CDR3 DNA sequence: TGTGCCAGCAGCCTTTTACAGGGGAAGGGTTACGAGCAGTACTTC.

The genes are TRBV28 and TRBJ2-7, with D possibly matching TRBD2 (6 bases). V lost 6 bases, J lost 0 bases, and 15 bases lay in between. The CDR3 contains 15 residues. Germline V gene sequence: CDR1 MDHEN, CDR2 SYDVKM. For the CDR3, the DNA is TGTGCCAGCAGCACCGGGACTCCCAACTCCTACGAGCAGTACTTC. This codes for CASSTGTPNSYEQYF.

The chain combines TRBV7-3 with TRBJ1-1; D not certain. The CDR3 runs to 13 residues. V lost 4 bases, J lost 1 base, and 7 bases lay in between. Germline V gene data show CDR1 as SGHTA and CDR2 as FQGTGA. The CDR3 DNA sequence: TGTGCCAGCAGCTGGGATCCGAACACTGAAGCTTTCTTT. Amino acid sequence: CASSWDPNTEAFF.

The V call is TRBV19, the J call TRBJ2-1, with TRBD2 as a possible D gene (6 bases). Trimming stripped 7 bases from V and 11 bases from J, with 24 bases between. The V gene's germline CDR1 is LNHDA and CDR2 SQIVND (reference sequence). The CDR3 spans 15 residues. The CDR3 region has the DNA TGTGCCAGTAAGGTCGCCGGGACTTTTTCTGTTAAGCAGTTCTTC. It encodes CASKVAGTFSVKQFF.

This sequence joins TRBV4-3 and TRBJ2-1, with 7 bases fitting TRBD2. V gave up 4 bases and J gave up 0 bases; unmatched junction bases: 9. Germline V gene data show CDR1 as LGHNA and CDR2 as YSLEER. This CDR3 contains 17 residues. The CDR3: CASSPGRGGSSYNEQFF. As DNA, the CDR3 is TGCGCCAGCAGCCCCGGTCGCGGCGGGAGCTCCTACAATGAGCAGTTCTTC.

This clone appeared once. The chain is built from TRBV13 and TRBJ2-1; 7 nucleotides line up with TRBD2. This CDR3 spans 16 amino acids. The V gene end was trimmed by 5 bases and the J gene end by 2 bases; junction bases not matched to a gene: 9. CDR1 is PRHDT and CDR2 is FYEKMQ in the germline V gene (reference sequence). The CDR3 loop reads CASSVSLAPTYNEQFF. The CDR3 DNA reads TGTGCCAGCAGCGTCTCACTAGCGCCCACCTACAATGAGCAGTTCTTC.

The rearrangement joins TRBV28 to TRBJ1-5, with D unclear. Looked up from germline, CDR1 is MDHEN and CDR2 is SYDVKM. CDR3 length: 16 amino acids. With 8 bases removed from V and 2 bases from J, the gap between germline ends came to 19 bases. The chain's CDR3 is CASRPAETVGNQPQHF. CDR3 nucleotides: TGTGCCAGCCGACCTGCCGAAACAGTTGGCAATCAGCCCCAGCATTTT.

In DNA form, the CDR3 reads TGTGCCAGCAGCTGGGGGACACACCAAGAGACCCAGTACTTC. Translation gives CASSWGTHQETQYF. This chain links TRBV11-2 with TRBJ2-5, with D possibly being TRBD1 (6 bases). Deletions cut 4 bases from V and 0 bases from J, with 9 bases between. CDR1 is SGHAT and CDR2 is FQNNGV in the germline V gene. The CDR3 contains 14 residues.

In its sample, this clone was seen once. The gene calls are TRBV5-1 and TRBJ1-1; D is ambiguous. This CDR3 contains 14 residues. Trimming cost V 4 bases and J 5 bases, with 15 bases left between them. Germline V gives CDR1 SGHRS, CDR2 YFSETQ. The CDR3 sequence: CASSTAPVVTEAFF. CDR3 nucleotides: TGCGCCAGCAGCACCGCGCCAGTTGTTACTGAAGCTTTCTTT.

The chain employs TRBV2 and TRBJ2-7; D uncertain. Germline lookup yields CDR1 SNHLY and CDR2 FYNNEI. Trimming cost V 5 bases and J 6 bases, with 11 bases left between them. The length of the CDR3 is 12 residues. The CDR3 nucleotides read TGTGCCAGCAGTACCACCGGGCTCGAGCAGTACTTC. This gives the protein CASSTTGLEQYF.

The genes are TRBV6-5 and TRBJ2-5, with 7 bases aligning to TRBD1. This CDR3 has 16 residues. CDR1 and CDR2 from the germline V gene are MNHEY and SVGAGI. With 2 bases clipped from V and 5 bases from J, the junction kept 11 bases outside the gene matches. The CDR3 DNA follows: TGTGCCAGCAGTTACGCCGGACGAGGGGGCAGCGAGACCCAGTACTTC. Translated: CASSYAGRGGSETQYF.

The gene calls are TRBV7-9 and TRBJ2-3; the match to TRBD2 covers 8 bases. Looked up from germline, CDR1 is SEHNR and CDR2 is FQNEAQ (reference sequence). V was pared by 5 bases and J by 6 bases, with 13 bases of the junction left unmatched. This CDR3 comprises 16 residues. Here the CDR3 reads CASSLRGAGVFDTQYF. DNA for the CDR3: TGTGCCAGCAGCCTCCGGGGAGCGGGAGTTTTTGATACGCAGTATTTT.

In regard to this clone: One end of the junction does not line up with germline, which may come from a read error. This chain uses TRBV7-7 with TRBJ2-1; TRBD2 matches 13 bases. Germline-derived CDR1 and CDR2 are SSHAT and FNYEAQ (reference sequence). The CDR3 consists of 15 residues. CDR3 sequence: CASSRTSGSRGEQFF. The CDR3 nucleotides are TGTGCTAGCAGCCGGACTAGCGGGAGTCGTGGCGAGCAGTTCTTC.

V is TRBV5-1 and J is TRBJ2-7, with TRBD1 identical over 9 bases. This CDR3 is built from 14 residues. Germline CDR1 SGHRS, CDR2 YFSETQ. Losses at the gene ends were 6 bases for V and 2 bases for J; bases not matched to a gene: 6. The CDR3 DNA is TGCGCCAGCACCTCCAGACAGGGGGCCTACGAGCAGTACTTC. It encodes CASTSRQGAYEQYF.